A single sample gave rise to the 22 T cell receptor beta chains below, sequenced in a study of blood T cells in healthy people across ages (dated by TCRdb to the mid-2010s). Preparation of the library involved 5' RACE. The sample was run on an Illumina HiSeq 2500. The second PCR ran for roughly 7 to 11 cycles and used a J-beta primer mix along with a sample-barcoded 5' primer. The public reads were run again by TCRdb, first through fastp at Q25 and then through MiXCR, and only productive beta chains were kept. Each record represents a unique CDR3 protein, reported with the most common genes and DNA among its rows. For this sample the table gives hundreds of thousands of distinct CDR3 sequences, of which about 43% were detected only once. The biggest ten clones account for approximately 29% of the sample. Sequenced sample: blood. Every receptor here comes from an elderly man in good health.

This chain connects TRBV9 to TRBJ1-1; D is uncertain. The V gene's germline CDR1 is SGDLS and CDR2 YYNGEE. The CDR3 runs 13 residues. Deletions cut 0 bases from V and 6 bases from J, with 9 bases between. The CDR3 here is CASSVVPLAEAFF. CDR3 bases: TGTGCCAGCAGCGTAGTTCCACTAGCTGAAGCTTTCTTT.

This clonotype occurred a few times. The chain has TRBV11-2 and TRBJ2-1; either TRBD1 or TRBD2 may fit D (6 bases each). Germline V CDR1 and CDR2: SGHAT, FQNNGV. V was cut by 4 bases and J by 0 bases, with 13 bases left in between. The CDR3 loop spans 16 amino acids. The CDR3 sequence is CASSSYGGSSYNEQFF. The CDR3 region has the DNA TGTGCCAGCAGCTCTTACGGGGGCAGCTCCTACAATGAGCAGTTCTTC.

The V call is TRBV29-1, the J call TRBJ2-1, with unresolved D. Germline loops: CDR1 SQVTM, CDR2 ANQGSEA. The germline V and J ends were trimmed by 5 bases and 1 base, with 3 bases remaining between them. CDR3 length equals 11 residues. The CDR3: CSVYSYNEQFF. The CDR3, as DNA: TGCAGCGTTTATTCCTACAATGAGCAGTTCTTC.

The CDR3 loop reads CASSGQGLTYEQYF. CDR3 in DNA: TGTGCCAGCAGCGGACAGGGCCTGACCTACGAGCAGTACTTC. The rearrangement links TRBV12-3 or TRBV12-4 to TRBJ2-7; 8 nucleotides line up with TRBD1. After removal of 6 bases from V and 2 bases from J, the junction contained 6 bases not matched to a gene. The CDR3 spans 14 residues.

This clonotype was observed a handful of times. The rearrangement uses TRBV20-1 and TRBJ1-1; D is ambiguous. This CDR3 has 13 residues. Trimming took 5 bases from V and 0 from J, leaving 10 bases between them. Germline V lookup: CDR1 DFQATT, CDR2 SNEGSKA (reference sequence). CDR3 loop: CSAGKRMNTEAFF. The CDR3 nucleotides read TGCAGTGCTGGTAAACGGATGAACACTGAAGCTTTCTTT.

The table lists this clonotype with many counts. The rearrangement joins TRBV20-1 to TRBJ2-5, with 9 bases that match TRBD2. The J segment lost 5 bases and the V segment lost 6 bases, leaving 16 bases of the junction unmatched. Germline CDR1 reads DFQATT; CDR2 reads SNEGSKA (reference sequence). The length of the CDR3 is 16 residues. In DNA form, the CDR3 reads TGCAGTGCCTACTACTGGACTGGCGGGAGGGCCGAGACCCAGTACTTC. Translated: CSAYYWTGGRAETQYF.

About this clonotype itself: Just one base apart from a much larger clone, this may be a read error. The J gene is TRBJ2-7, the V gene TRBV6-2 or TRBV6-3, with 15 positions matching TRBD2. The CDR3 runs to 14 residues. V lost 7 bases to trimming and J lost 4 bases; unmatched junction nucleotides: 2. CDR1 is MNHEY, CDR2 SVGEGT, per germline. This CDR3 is CASTGLAGGYEQYF. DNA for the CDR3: TGTGCCAGCACCGGACTAGCGGGAGGGTACGAGCAGTACTTC.

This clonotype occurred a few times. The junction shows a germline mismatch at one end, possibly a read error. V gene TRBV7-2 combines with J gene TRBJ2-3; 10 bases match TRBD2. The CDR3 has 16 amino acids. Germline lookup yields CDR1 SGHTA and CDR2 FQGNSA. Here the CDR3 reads CASSSNSGRAPDTQYF. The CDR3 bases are TGTGCCAGTAGCTCAAACAGCGGGAGGGCCCCAGATACGCAGTATTTT.

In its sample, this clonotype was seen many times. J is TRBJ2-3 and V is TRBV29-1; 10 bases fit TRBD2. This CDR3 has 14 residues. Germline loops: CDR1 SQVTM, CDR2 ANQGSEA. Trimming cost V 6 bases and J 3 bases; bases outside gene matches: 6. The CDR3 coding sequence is TGCAGCGTGAGCTCACTAGCGGGGACAGATACGCAGTATTTT. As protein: CSVSSLAGTDTQYF.

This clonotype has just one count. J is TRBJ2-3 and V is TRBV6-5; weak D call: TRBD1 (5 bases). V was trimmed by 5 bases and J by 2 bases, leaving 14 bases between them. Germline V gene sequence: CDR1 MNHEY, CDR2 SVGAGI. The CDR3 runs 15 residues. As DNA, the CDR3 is TGTGCCAGCAGTCCTCCCAGGACATACACAGATACGCAGTATTTT. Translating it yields CASSPPRTYTDTQYF.

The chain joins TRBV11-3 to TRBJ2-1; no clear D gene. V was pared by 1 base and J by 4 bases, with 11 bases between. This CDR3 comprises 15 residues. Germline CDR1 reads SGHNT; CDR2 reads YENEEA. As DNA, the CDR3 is TGTGCCAGCAGCTTAGGAAGGGTTGTATACAATGAGCAGTTCTTC. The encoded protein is CASSLGRVVYNEQFF. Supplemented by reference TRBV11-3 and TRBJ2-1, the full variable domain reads EAGVVQSPRYKIIEKKQPVAFWCNPISGHNTLYWYLQNLGQGPELLIRYENEEAVDDSQLPKDRFSAERLKGVDSTLKIQPAELGDSAVYLCASSLGRVVYNEQFFGPGTRLTVL.

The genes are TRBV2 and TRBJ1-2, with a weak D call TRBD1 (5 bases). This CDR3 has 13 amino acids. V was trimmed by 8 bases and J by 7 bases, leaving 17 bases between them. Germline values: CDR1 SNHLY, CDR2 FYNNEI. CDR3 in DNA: TGTGCCAGCGAGAAAACAGGTGTTGTTGGCTACACCTTC. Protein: CASEKTGVVGYTF.

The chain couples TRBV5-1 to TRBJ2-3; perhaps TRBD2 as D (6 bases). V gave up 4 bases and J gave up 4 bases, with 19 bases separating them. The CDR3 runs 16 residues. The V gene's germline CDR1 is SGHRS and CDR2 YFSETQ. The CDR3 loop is CASSPGGGRIPDTQYF. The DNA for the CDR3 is TGCGCCAGCAGCCCTGGGGGAGGTCGGATACCAGATACGCAGTATTTT.

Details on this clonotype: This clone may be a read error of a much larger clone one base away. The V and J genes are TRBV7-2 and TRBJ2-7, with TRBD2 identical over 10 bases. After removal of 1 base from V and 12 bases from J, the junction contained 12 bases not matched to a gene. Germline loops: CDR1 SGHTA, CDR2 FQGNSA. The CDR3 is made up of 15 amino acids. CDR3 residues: CASSLGLAGGTSAYF. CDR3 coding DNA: TGTGCCAGCAGCTTAGGACTAGCGGGCGGGACGAGTGCGTACTTC.

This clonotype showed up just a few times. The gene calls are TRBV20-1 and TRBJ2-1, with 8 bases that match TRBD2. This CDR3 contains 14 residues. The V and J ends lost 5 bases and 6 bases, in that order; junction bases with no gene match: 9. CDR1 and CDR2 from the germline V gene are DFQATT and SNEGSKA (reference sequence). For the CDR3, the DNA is TGCAGTGCTCCCAACACCGGGACTAGCAATGAGCAGTTCTTC. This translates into CSAPNTGTSNEQFF.

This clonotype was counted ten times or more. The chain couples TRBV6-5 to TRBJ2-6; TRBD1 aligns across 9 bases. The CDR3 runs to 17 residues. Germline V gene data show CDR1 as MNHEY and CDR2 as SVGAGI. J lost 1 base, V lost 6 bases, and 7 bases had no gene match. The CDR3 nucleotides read TGTGCCAGCAGAGGCCGGGACAGGGTTTCTGGGGCCAACGTCCTGACTTTC. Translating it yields CASRGRDRVSGANVLTF.

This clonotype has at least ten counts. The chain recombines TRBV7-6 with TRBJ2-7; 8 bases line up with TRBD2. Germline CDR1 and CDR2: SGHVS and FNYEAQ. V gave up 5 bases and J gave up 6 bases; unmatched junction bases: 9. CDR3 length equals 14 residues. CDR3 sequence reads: CASSPSGTSPEQYF. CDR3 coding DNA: TGTGCCAGCAGCCCATCCGGGACTAGTCCCGAGCAGTACTTC. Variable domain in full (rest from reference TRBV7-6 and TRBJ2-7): GAGVSQSPRYKVTKRGQDVALRCDPISGHVSLYWYRQALGQGPEFLTYFNYEAQQDKSGLPNDRFSAERPEGSISTLTIQRTEQRDSAMYRCASSPSGTSPEQYFGPGTRLTVT.

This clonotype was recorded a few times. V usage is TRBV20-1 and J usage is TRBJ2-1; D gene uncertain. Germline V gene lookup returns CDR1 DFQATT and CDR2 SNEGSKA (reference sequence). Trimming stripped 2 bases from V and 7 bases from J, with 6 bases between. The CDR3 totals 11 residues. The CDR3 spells CSARRWNEQFF. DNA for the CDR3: TGCAGTGCTAGAAGATGGAATGAGCAGTTCTTC.

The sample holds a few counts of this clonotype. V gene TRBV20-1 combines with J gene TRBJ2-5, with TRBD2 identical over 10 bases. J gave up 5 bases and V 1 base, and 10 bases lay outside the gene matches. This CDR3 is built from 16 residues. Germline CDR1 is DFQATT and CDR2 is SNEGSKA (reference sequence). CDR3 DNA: TGCAGTGCTAGAGTTGGAGCGGGAGGGCCCGGGGAGACCCAGTACTTC. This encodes CSARVGAGGPGETQYF.

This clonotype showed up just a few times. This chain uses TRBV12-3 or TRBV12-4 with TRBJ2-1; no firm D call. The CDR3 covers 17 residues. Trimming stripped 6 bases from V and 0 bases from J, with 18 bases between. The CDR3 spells CASSSTLADSSYNEQFF. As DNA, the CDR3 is TGTGCCAGCAGCTCAACGCTGGCGGATAGCTCCTACAATGAGCAGTTCTTC.

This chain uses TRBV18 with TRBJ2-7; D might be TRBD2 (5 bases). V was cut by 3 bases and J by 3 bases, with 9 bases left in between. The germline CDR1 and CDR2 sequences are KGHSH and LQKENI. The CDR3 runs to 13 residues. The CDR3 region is CASSPQEDYEQYF. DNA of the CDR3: TGTGCCAGCTCACCGCAGGAGGACTACGAGCAGTACTTC.

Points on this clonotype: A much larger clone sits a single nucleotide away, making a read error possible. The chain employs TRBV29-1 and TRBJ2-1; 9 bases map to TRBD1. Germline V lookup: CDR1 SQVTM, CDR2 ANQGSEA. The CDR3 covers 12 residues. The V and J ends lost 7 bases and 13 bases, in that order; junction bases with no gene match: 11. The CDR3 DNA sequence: TGCAGCGCCGGGACAGGGAGGGAGACCCAGTTCTTC. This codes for CSAGTGRETQFF.